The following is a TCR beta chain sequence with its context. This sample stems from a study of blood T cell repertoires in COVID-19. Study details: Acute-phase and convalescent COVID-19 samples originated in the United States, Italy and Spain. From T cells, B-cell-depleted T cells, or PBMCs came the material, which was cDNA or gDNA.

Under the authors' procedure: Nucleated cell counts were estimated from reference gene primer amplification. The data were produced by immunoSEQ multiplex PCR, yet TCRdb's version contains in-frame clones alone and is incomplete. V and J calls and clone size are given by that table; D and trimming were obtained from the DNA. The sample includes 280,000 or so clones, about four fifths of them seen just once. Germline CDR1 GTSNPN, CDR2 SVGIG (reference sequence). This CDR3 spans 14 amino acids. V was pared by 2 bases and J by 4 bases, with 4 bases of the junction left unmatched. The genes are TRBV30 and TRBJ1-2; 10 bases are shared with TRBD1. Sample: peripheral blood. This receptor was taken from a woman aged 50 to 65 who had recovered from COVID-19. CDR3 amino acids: CAWSFRTGGYGYTF. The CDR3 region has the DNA TGTGCCTGGAGTTTCCGGACAGGGGGCTATGGCTACACCTTC.